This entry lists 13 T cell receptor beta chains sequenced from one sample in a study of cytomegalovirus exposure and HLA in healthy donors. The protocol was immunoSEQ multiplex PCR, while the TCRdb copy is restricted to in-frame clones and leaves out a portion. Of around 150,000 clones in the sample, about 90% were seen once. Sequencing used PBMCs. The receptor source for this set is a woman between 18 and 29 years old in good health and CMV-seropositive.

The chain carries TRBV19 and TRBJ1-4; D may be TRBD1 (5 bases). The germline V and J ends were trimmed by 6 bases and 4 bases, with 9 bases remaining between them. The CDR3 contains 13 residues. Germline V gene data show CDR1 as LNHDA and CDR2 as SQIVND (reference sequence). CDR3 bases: TGTGCCAGTAGCCGGGACTTTAATGAAAAACTGTTTTTT. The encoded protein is CASSRDFNEKLFF.

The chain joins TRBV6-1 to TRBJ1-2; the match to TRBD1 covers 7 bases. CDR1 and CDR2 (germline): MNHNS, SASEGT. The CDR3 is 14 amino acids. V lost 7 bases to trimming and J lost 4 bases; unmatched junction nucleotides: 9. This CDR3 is CASTLRGQFYGYTF. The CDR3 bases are TGTGCCAGCACCCTAAGGGGACAGTTCTATGGCTACACCTTC.

As DNA, the CDR3 is TGCGCCAGCAGCTTGGTGAGTGGGGGGTTTTACGAGCAGTACTTC. This encodes CASSLVSGGFYEQYF. The rearrangement joins TRBV5-1 to TRBJ2-7, with D perhaps TRBD2 (6 bases). V was trimmed by 0 bases and J by 4 bases, leaving 14 bases between them. CDR3 length equals 15 residues. The germline V gene has CDR1 SGHRS and CDR2 YFSETQ. Variable domain in full (rest from reference TRBV5-1 and TRBJ2-7): KAGVTQTPRYLIKTRGQQVTLSCSPISGHRSVSWYQQTPGQGLQFLFEYFSETQRNKGNFPGRFSGRQFSNSRSEMNVSTLELGDSALYLCASSLVSGGFYEQYFGPGTRLTVT.

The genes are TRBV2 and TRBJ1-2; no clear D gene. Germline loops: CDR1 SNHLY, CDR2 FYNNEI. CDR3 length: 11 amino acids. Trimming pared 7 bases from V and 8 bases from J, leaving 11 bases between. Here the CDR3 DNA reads TGTGCCAGCACTGGGCGAAAAGGCTACACCTTC. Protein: CASTGRKGYTF.

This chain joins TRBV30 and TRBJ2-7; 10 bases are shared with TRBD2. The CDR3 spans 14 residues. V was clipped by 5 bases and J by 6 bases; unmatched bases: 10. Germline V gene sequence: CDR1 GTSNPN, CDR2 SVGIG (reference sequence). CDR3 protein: CAWAVAGGRREQYF. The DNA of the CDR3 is TGTGCCTGGGCAGTAGCGGGGGGCCGACGCGAGCAGTACTTC.

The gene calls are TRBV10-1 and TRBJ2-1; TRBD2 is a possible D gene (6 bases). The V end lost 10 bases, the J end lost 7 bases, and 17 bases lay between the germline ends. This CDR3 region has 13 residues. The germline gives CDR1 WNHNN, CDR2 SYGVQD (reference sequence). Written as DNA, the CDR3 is TGCGCCAACGAGGCCGGGAGACGGAATGAGCAGTTCTTC. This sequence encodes CANEAGRRNEQFF.

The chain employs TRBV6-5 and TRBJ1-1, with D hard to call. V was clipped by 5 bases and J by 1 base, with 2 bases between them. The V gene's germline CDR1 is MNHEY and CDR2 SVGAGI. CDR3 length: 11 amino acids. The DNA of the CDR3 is TGTGCCAGCAGTCGGAACACTGAAGCTTTCTTT. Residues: CASSRNTEAFF.

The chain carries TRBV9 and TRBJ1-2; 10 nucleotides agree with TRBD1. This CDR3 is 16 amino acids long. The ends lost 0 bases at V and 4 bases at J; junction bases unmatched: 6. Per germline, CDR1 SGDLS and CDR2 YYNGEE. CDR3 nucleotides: TGTGCCAGCAGCGTAGTCAGGACAGGGGGTGGCTATGGCTACACCTTC. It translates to CASSVVRTGGGYGYTF.

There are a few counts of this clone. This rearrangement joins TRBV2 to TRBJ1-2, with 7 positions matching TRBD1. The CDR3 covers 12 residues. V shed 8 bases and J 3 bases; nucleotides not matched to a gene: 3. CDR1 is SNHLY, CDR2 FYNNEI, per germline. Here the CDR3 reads CASWTGDYGYTF. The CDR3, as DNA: TGTGCCAGCTGGACAGGAGACTATGGCTACACCTTC.

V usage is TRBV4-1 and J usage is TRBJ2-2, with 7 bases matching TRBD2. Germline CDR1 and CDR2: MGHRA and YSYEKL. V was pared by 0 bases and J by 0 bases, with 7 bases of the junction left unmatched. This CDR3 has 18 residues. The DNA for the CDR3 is TGCGCCAGCAGCCAAGATAGTACAAGCGGGGCGAACACCGGGGAGCTGTTTTTT. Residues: CASSQDSTSGANTGELFF.

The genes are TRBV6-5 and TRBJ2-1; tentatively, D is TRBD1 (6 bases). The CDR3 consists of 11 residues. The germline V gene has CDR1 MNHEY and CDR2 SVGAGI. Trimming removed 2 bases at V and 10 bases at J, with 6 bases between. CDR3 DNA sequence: TGTGCCAGCAGTTACAGGGGGGAGCAGTTCTTC. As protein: CASSYRGEQFF.

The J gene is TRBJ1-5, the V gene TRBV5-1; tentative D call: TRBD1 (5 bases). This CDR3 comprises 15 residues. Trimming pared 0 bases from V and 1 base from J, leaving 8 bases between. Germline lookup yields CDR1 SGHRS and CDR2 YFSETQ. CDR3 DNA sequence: TGCGCCAGCAGCTTGGTGGCAGGGAGCAATCAGCCCCAGCATTTT. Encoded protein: CASSLVAGSNQPQHF.

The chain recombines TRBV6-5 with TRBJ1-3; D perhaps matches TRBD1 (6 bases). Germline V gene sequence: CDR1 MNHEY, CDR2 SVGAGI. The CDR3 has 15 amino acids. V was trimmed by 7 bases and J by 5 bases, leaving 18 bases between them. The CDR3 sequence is CASTPSTGSRNTIYF. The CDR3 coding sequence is TGTGCCAGCACCCCCTCAACAGGGTCCCGAAACACCATATATTTT.